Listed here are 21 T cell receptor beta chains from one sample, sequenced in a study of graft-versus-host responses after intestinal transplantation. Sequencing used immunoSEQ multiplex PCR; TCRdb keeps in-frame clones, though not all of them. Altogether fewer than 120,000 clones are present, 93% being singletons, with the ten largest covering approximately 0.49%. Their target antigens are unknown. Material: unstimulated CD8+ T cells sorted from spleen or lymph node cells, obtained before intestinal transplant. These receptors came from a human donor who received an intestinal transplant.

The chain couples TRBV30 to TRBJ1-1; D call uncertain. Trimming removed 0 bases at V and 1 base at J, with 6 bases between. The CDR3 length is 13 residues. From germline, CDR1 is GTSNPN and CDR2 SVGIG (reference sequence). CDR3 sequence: CAWSVLANTEAFF. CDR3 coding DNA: TGTGCCTGGAGTGTACTGGCGAACACTGAAGCTTTCTTT. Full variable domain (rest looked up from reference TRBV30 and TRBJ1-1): SQTIHQWPATLVQPVGSPLSLECTVEGTSNPNLYWYRQAAGRGLQLLFYSVGIGQISSEVPQNLSASRPQDRQFILSSKKLLLSDSGFYLCAWSVLANTEAFFGQGTRLTVV.

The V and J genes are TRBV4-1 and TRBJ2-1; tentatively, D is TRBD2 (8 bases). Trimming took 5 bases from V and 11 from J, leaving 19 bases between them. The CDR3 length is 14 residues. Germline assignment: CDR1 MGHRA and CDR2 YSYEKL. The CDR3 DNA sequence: TGCGCCAGCAGCAGTAGCGGGACAGTCCCGAAGCAGTTCTTC. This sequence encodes CASSSSGTVPKQFF.

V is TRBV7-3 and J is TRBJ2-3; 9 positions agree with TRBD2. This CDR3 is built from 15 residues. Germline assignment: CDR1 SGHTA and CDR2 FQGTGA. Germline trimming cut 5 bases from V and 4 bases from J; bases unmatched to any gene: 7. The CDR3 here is CASSLGLARADTQYF. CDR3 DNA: TGTGCCAGCAGCCTGGGACTAGCTAGGGCAGATACGCAGTATTTT.

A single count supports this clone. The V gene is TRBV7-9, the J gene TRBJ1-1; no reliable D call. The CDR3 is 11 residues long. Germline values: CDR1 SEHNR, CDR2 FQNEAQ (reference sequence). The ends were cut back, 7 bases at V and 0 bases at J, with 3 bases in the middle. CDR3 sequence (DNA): TGTGCCAGCAACTTGAACACTGAAGCTTTCTTT. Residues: CASNLNTEAFF.

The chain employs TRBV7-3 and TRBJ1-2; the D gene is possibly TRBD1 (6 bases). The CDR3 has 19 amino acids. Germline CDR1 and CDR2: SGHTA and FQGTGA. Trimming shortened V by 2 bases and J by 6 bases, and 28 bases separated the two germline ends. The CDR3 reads CASSLYPTTDLQGGDGYTF. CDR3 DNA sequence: TGTGCCAGCAGCTTATATCCAACCACCGACCTACAGGGTGGGGATGGCTACACCTTC.

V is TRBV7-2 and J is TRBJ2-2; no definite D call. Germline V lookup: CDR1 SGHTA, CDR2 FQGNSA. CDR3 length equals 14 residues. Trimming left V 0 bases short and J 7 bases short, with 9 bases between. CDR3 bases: TGTGCCAGCAGCTTAGCTCTTAACCTCGGGGAGCTGTTTTTT. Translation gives CASSLALNLGELFF. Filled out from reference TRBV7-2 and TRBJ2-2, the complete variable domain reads GAGVSQSPSNKVTEKGKDVELRCDPISGHTALYWYRQSLGQGLEFLIYFQGNSAPDKSGLPSDRFSAERTGGSVSTLTIQRTQQEDSAVYLCASSLALNLGELFFGEGSRLTVL.

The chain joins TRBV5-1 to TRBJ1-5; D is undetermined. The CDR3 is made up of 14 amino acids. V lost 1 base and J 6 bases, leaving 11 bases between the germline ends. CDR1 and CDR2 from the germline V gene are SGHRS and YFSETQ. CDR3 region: CASSLISGSQPQHF. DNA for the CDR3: TGCGCCAGCAGCTTGATTAGCGGGAGTCAGCCCCAGCATTTT.

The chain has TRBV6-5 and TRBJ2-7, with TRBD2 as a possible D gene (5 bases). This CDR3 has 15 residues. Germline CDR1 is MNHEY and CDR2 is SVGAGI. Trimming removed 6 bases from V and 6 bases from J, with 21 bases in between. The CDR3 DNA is TGTGCCAGCAGGACCCGGGATGTCGTACTCGGCGAGCAGTACTTC. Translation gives CASRTRDVVLGEQYF.

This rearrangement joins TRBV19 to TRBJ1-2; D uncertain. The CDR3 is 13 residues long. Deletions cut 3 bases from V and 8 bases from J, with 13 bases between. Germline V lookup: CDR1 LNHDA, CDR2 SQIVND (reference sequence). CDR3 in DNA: TGTGCCAGTAGTATCCGATTGTACGTGGGCTACACCTTC. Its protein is CASSIRLYVGYTF.

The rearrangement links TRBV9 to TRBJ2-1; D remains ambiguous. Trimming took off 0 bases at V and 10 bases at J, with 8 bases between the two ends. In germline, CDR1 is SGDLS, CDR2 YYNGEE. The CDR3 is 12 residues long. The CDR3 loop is CASSVGREEQFF. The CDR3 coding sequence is TGTGCCAGCAGCGTAGGAAGGGAAGAGCAGTTCTTC.

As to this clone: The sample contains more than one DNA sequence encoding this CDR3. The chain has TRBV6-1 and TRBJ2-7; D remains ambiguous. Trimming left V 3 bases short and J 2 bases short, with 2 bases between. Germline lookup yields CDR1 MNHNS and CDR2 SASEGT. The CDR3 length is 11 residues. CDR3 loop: CASSEPYEQYF. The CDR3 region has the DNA TGTGCCAGCAGTGAGCCCTACGAGCAGTACTTC.

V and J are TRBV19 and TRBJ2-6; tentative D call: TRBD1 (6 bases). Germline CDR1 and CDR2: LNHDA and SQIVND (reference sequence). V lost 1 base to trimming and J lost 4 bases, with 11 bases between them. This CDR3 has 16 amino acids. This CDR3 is CASSIVGGSGANVLTF. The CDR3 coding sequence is TGTGCCAGTAGTATAGTTGGGGGCTCCGGGGCCAACGTCCTGACTTTC. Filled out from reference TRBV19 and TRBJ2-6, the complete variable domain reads DGGITQSPKYLFRKEGQNVTLSCEQNLNHDAMYWYRQDPGQGLRLIYYSQIVNDFQKGDIAEGYSVSREKKESFPLTVTSAQKNPTAFYLCASSIVGGSGANVLTFGAGSRLTVL.

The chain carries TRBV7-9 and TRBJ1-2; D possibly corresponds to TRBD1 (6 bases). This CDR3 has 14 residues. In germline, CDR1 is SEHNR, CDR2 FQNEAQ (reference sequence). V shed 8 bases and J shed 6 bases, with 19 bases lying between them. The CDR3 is CASQSLGGLDGYTF. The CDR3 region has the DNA TGTGCCAGCCAATCGTTAGGGGGGCTTGATGGCTACACCTTC.

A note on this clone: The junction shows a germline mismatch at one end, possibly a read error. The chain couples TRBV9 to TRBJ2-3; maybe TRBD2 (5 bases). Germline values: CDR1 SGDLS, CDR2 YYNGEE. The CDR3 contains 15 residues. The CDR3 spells CASSGQGLSTDAQYF. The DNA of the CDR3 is TGTGCCAGCAGCGGACAAGGACTTAGCACAGATGCGCAGTATTTT.

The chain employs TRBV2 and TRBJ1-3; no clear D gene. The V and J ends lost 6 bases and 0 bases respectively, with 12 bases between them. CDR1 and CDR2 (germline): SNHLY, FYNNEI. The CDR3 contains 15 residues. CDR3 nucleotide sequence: TGTGCCAGCAGCGCATCACCCAGCTCTGGAAACACCATATATTTT. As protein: CASSASPSSGNTIYF.

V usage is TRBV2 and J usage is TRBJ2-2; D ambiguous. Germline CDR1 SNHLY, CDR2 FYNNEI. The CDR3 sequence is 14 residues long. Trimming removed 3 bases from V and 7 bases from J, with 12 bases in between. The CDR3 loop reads CASSDTVRGGELFF. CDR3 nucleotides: TGTGCCAGCAGTGACACGGTGCGTGGCGGGGAGCTGTTTTTT.

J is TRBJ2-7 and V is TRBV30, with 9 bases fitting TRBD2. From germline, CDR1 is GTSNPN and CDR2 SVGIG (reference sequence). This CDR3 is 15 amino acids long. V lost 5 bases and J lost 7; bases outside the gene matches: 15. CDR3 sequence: CAWGGGAGSWREQYF. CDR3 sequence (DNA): TGTGCCTGGGGCGGGGGGGCAGGTTCCTGGAGGGAGCAGTACTTC.

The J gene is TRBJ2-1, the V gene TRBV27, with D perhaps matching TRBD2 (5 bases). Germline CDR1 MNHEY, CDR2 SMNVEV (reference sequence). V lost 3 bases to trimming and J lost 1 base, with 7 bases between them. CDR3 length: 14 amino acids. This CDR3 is CASSFTGSYNEQFF. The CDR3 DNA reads TGTGCCAGCAGTTTTACGGGATCCTACAATGAGCAGTTCTTC.

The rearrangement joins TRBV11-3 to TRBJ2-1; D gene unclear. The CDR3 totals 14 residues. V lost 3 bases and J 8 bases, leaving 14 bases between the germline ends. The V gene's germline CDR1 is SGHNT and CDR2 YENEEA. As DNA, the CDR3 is TGTGCCAGCAGCTTGCCAGGCCGTCGGCATGAGCAGTTCTTC. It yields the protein CASSLPGRRHEQFF.

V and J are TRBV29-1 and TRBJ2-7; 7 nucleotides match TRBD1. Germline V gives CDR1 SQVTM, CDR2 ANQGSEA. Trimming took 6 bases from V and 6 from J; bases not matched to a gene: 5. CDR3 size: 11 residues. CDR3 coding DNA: TGCAGCGTACCACAGGGGAGCGAGCAGTACTTC. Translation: CSVPQGSEQYF.

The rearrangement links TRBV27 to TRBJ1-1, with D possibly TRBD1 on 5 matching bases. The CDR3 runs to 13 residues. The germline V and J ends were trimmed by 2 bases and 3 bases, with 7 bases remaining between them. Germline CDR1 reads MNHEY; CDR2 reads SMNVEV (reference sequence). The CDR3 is CASSLDRYTEAFF. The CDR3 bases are TGTGCCAGCAGTTTAGACAGATACACTGAAGCTTTCTTT.